Below, 10 T cell receptor beta chains from the same sample are listed, as sequenced in a study of identical twins. A single record per CDR3 protein comes from TCRdb applying MiXCR to the 5' RACE reads. The sample includes about 810,000 distinct CDR3 sequences, roughly an eighth seen only once; the top ten take around 1.5%. The sample was also reused in another study, on yellow fever vaccine responses in identical twins.

Source material: PBMCs. Receptors originate from a woman under 30 in good health.

V usage is TRBV5-1 and J usage is TRBJ2-5; D is unresolved. The CDR3 runs 13 residues. Germline V gene lookup returns CDR1 SGHRS and CDR2 YFSETQ. Trimming took 4 bases from V and 2 from J, leaving 9 bases between them. CDR3 region: CASSPFGQETQYF. The CDR3 DNA follows: TGCGCCAGCAGCCCTTTCGGACAAGAGACCCAGTACTTC.

This clonotype was seen only a few times. The chain uses TRBV11-2 and TRBJ2-7; D remains unclear. V lost 5 bases and J 6 bases, leaving 11 bases between the germline ends. The CDR3 loop spans 12 amino acids. Germline V gene lookup returns CDR1 SGHAT and CDR2 FQNNGV. In nucleotides, the CDR3 is TGTGCCAGCAGCCCCGCGGACGGCGAGCAGTACTTC. Protein: CASSPADGEQYF. Complete variable domain (other parts from reference TRBV11-2 and TRBJ2-7): EAGVAQSPRYKIIEKRQSVAFWCNPISGHATLYWYQQILGQGPKLLIQFQNNGVVDDSQLPKDRFSAERLKGVDSTLKIQPAKLEDSAVYLCASSPADGEQYFGPGTRLTVT.

The gene calls are TRBV2 and TRBJ1-2, with 8 bases that match TRBD1. Germline V CDR1 and CDR2: SNHLY, FYNNEI. Trimming took 9 bases from V and 6 from J; bases not matched to a gene: 6. CDR3 size: 12 residues. This CDR3 reads CASDRGGDGYTF. The CDR3 DNA reads as TGTGCCAGTGACAGGGGAGGGGATGGCTACACCTTC.

The chain couples TRBV7-9 to TRBJ2-2, with D unresolved. Trimming pared 1 base from V and 2 bases from J, leaving 11 bases between. The germline V gene encodes CDR1 SEHNR and CDR2 FQNEAQ (reference sequence). The CDR3 runs to 16 residues. CDR3 DNA sequence: TGTGCCAGCAGCTTAGGTGTGACCTTAAACACCGGGGAGCTGTTTTTT. Its protein is CASSLGVTLNTGELFF. Looking up the rest from reference TRBV7-9 and TRBJ2-2 gives the full variable domain: DTGVSQNPRHKITKRGQNVTFRCDPISEHNRLYWYRQTLGQGPEFLTYFQNEAQLEKSRLLSDRFSAERPKGSFSTLEIQRTEQGDSAMYLCASSLGVTLNTGELFFGEGSRLTVL.

The table lists this clonotype with a few counts. V is TRBV19 and J is TRBJ1-4; D might be TRBD1 (5 bases). Germline CDR1 LNHDA, CDR2 SQIVND (reference sequence). This CDR3 has 14 amino acids. Trimming removed 3 bases from V and 4 bases from J, with 9 bases in between. The DNA of the CDR3 is TGTGCCAGTAGTATTCAGGGTAATAATGAAAAACTGTTTTTT. Amino acids: CASSIQGNNEKLFF.

This clonotype has at least ten counts. This chain links TRBV5-1 with TRBJ2-2; no reliable D call. Trimming removed 4 bases at V and 0 bases at J, with 7 bases between. The CDR3 has 14 amino acids. From germline, CDR1 is SGHRS and CDR2 YFSETQ. The CDR3 DNA sequence: TGCGCCAGCAGCGGACGGACGAACACCGGGGAGCTGTTTTTT. It codes for CASSGRTNTGELFF.

The chain links TRBV12-3 or TRBV12-4 to TRBJ2-2, with TRBD2 matching 10 bases. J was trimmed by 7 bases and V by 8 bases; bases with no gene match: 4. This CDR3 has 13 amino acids. CDR3 DNA sequence: TGTGCCAGCGCTAGCGGGAGCGGCGGGGAGCTGTTTTTT. Protein product: CASASGSGGELFF.

The chain links TRBV5-1 to TRBJ2-2, with D possibly matching TRBD1 (6 bases). The germline CDR1 and CDR2 sequences are SGHRS and YFSETQ. Trimming took off 4 bases at V and 0 bases at J, with 13 bases between the two ends. The CDR3 consists of 16 residues. CDR3 residues: CASSQKGQPNTGELFF. Written as DNA, the CDR3 is TGCGCCAGCAGCCAAAAAGGACAGCCGAACACCGGGGAGCTGTTTTTT.

This clonotype was seen ten or more times. This chain uses TRBV5-1 with TRBJ1-1; D remains ambiguous. The CDR3 is 14 amino acids. Germline V lookup: CDR1 SGHRS, CDR2 YFSETQ. Trimming shortened V by 5 bases and J by 4 bases, and 15 bases separated the two germline ends. The CDR3 DNA follows: TGCGCCAGCAGGGACGGGAATAAGGGCACTGAAGCTTTCTTT. Its protein is CASRDGNKGTEAFF. The full variable domain, its missing parts supplied by reference TRBV5-1 and TRBJ1-1, is KAGVTQTPRYLIKTRGQQVTLSCSPISGHRSVSWYQQTPGQGLQFLFEYFSETQRNKGNFPGRFSGRQFSNSRSEMNVSTLELGDSALYLCASRDGNKGTEAFFGQGTRLTVV.

The table lists this clonotype with a few counts. This chain joins TRBV6-2 or TRBV6-3 and TRBJ1-6; D uncertain. The ends were cut back, 6 bases at V and 0 bases at J, with 9 bases in the middle. The CDR3 covers 15 residues. Germline lookup yields CDR1 MNHEY and CDR2 SVGEGT. CDR3 bases: TGTGCCAGCAGGGGAGGCCGCTCCTATAATTCACCCCTCCACTTT. It specifies CASRGGRSYNSPLHF.